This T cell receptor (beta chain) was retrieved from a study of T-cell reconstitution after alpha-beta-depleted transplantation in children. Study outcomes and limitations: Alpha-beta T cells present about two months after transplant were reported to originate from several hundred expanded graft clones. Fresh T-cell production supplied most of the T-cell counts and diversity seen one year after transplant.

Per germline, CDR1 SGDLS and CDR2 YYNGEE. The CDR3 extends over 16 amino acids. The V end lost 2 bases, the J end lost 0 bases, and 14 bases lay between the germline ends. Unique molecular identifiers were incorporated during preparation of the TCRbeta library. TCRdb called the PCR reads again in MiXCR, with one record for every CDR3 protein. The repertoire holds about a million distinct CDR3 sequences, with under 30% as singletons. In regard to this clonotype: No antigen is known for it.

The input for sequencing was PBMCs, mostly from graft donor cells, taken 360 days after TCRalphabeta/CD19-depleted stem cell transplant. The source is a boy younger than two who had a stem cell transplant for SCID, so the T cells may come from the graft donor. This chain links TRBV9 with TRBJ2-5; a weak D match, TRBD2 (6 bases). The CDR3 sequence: CASSVGDSIYQETQYF. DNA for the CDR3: TGTGCCAGCAGCGTGGGGGACTCAATTTACCAAGAGACCCAGTACTTC. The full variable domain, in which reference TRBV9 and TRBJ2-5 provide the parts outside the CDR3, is DSGVTQTPKHLITATGQRVTLRCSPRSGDLSVYWYQQSLDQGLQFLIQYYNGEERAKGNILERFSAQQFPDLHSELNLSSLELGDSALYFCASSVGDSIYQETQYFGPGTRLLVL.